Here is one T cell receptor beta chain with its context. TCRdb passed the RT-PCR reads through MiXCR, listing each CDR3 protein once. The table shows more than 850,000 distinct CDR3 sequences, with roughly 18% occurring only once. Germline loops: CDR1 SNHLY, CDR2 FYNNEI. CDR3 size: 14 residues. V lost 1 base, J lost 2 bases, and 9 bases lay in between. The sample is drawn from a study of patients and donors after allogeneic stem cell transplantation. The chain recombines TRBV2 with TRBJ2-7, with D tentatively TRBD1 (6 bases). This TCR was sampled from a human donor who was either an allogeneic HSCT recipient or a stem cell or donor lymphocyte infusion donor (not recorded which). It is not recorded whose cells these are; they may come from a transplant donor. The sample taken for sequencing was blood, either unsorted or a sorted T cell fraction (not recorded which). The CDR3 DNA reads TGTGCCAGCAGTGAAGAGGCAGGGGCCTACGAGCAGTACTTC. It yields the protein CASSEEAGAYEQYF.